These T cell receptor beta chains were read from a single sample in a study of long-term antiretroviral therapy in people with HIV. Profiled with immunoSEQ multiplex PCR; TCRdb holds only in-frame clones, not every one. There are about 24,000 clones in the sample; 85% to 95% occur only once, and less than 2.5% lies in the top ten. The source was unsorted PBMCs, collected about 4.7 years after starting antiretroviral therapy. The source is a woman aged 45-65 years with HIV. The CDR3 runs from the conserved cysteine through the conserved F or W. A D gene is named only where the DNA matches it firmly. Where a row states a size, it is once, few, many or the class of an expanded clone; other rows omit it.

D gene	clone size	V gene	J gene	CDR3 protein	CDR3 DNA
-	-	TRBV5-6	TRBJ2-7	CASSPRRGSYEQYF	TGTGCCAGCAGCCCAAGGAGGGGTAGCTACGAGCAGTACTTC
-	once	TRBV5-8	TRBJ1-5	CASSLGQGDQPQHF	TGTGCCAGCAGCTTGGGTCAGGGAGATCAGCCCCAGCATTTT
-	-	TRBV19	TRBJ1-5	CASSIGGGRHSNQPQHF	TGTGCCAGTAGTATTGGGGGGGGAAGACATAGCAATCAGCCCCAGCATTTT
TRBD2	-	TRBV12-5	TRBJ2-1	CASVFEVGQGRLAGGPSSYNEQFF	TGTGCTAGTGTCTTTGAGGTGGGACAGGGAAGACTAGCGGGAGGCCCGAGCTCCTACAATGAGCAGTTCTTC
-	-	TRBV28	TRBJ2-4	CASSLGAGGYVKNIQYF	TGTGCCAGCAGCCTAGGGGCGGGCGGTTACGTCAAAAACATTCAGTACTTC
TRBD2	-	TRBV6-5	TRBJ2-1	CASSYLAGGYNEQFF	TGTGCCAGCAGTTACCTAGCGGGAGGGTACAATGAGCAGTTCTTC
-	-	TRBV11-1	TRBJ1-3	CASSQTRGNTIYF	TGTGCCAGCAGCCAGACACGCGGAAACACCATATATTTT
TRBD1	-	TRBV4-1	TRBJ1-2	CASSRPGTGAYGYTF	TGCGCCAGCAGCCGTCCGGGGACAGGGGCCTATGGCTACACCTTC
-	-	TRBV11-2	TRBJ2-7	CASSYADGQYF	TGTGCCAGCAGCTATGCGGACGGGCAGTACTTC
-	-	TRBV5-1	TRBJ2-7	CASSFGLDSEQYF	TGCGCCAGCAGCTTTGGACTGGATAGCGAGCAGTACTTC
-	-	TRBV6-4	TRBJ2-2	CASSVNLVSGELFF	TGTGCCAGCAGTGTCAACTTGGTTTCCGGGGAGCTGTTTTTT
-	-	TRBV5-4	TRBJ2-7	CASSLDTGPYEQYF	TGTGCCAGCAGCCTGGACACCGGTCCCTACGAGCAGTACTTC
-	-	TRBV11-1	TRBJ1-1	CASTWGYGNTEAFF	TGTGCCAGTACTTGGGGGTACGGGAACACTGAAGCTTTCTTT
TRBD1	once	TRBV5-6	TRBJ1-5	CASSCTPGQGCSNQPQHF	TGTGCCAGCAGTTGCACTCCGGGACAGGGGTGTAGCAATCAGCCCCAGCATTTT
-	-	TRBV6-6	TRBJ1-4	CASRGPSTNEKLFF	TGTGCCAGCAGGGGGCCATCAACTAATGAAAAACTGTTTTTT
TRBD1	medium-sized	TRBV14	TRBJ2-7	CASSQMVWTGGEYEQYF	TGTGCCAGCAGCCAAATGGTTTGGACAGGGGGCGAATACGAGCAGTACTTC
-	-	TRBV28	TRBJ1-3	CASSLDGAGNTIYF	TGTGCCAGCAGTTTAGATGGGGCTGGAAACACCATATATTTT
TRBD1	-	TRBV6-1	TRBJ2-7	CASSTGGLYEQYF	TGTGCCAGCAGCACAGGGGGGCTCTACGAGCAGTACTTC
-	-	TRBV15	TRBJ2-5	CATSRDRRGETQYF	TGTGCCACCAGCAGAGATCGAAGGGGGGAGACCCAGTACTTC
-	once	TRBV5-1	TRBJ1-2	CASTTSVGYGYTF	TGCGCCAGCACGACATCAGTGGGATATGGCTACACCTTC
TRBD2	-	TRBV6-5	TRBJ2-1	CASSTTSGGWFF	TGTGCCAGCAGTACGACTAGCGGAGGGTGGTTCTTC
-	-	TRBV7-8	TRBJ2-7	CASSPLTYEQYF	TGTGCCAGCAGCCCACTAACCTACGAGCAGTACTTC
-	-	TRBV6-6	TRBJ2-7	CASSYGTLRDEQYF	TGTGCCAGCAGTTACGGGACGTTACGAGACGAGCAGTACTTC
-	-	TRBV6-1	TRBJ1-3	CASSEINSGNTIYF	TGTGCCAGCAGTGAAATAAATTCTGGAAACACCATATATTTT
-	-	TRBV9	TRBJ1-2	CASSVGQGPSSGGYTF	TGTGCCAGCAGCGTAGGGCAGGGACCAAGCTCTGGTGGCTACACCTTC
-	-	TRBV27	TRBJ2-7	CASSLTGRDEQYF	TGTGCCAGCAGTTTAACAGGGAGAGATGAGCAGTACTTC
-	-	TRBV27	TRBJ2-6	CASSPFSGANVLTF	TGTGCCAGCAGTCCGTTCTCTGGGGCCAACGTCCTGACTTTC
TRBD1	-	TRBV27	TRBJ1-3	CARSILPPGQGVLDTIYF	TGTGCCAGGTCTATTCTCCCCCCGGGACAGGGTGTCTTGGACACCATATATTTT
TRBD2	-	TRBV6-5	TRBJ2-5	CASSYVGTSGTETQYF	TGTGCCAGCAGTTACGTCGGGACTAGCGGGACGGAGACCCAGTACTTC
-	-	TRBV5-1	TRBJ2-5	CASHRGQETQYF	TGCGCCAGCCACCGGGGCCAAGAGACCCAGTACTTC
-	-	TRBV7-8	TRBJ1-2	CASSYGTGENGYTF	TGTGCCAGCAGCTACGGGACGGGAGAGAACGGCTACACCTTC
-	-	TRBV6-6	TRBJ2-7	CASSLEFLYEQYF	TGTGCCAGCAGCCTTGAGTTCCTCTACGAGCAGTACTTC
TRBD1	-	TRBV19	TRBJ1-2	CASGDRGPSFYGYTF	TGTGCCAGTGGTGACAGGGGGCCATCATTCTATGGCTACACCTTC
-	-	TRBV4-2	TRBJ2-3	CASSQDRIGGDGTDTQYF	TGTGCCAGCAGCCAAGATCGCATTGGGGGTGACGGCACAGATACGCAGTATTTT
-	-	TRBV5-4	TRBJ2-3	CASSKSLGGTDTQYF	TGTGCCAGCAGCAAATCCCTGGGGGGCACAGATACGCAGTATTTT
TRBD1	once	TRBV5-1	TRBJ1-1	CASSLGTGSLSMNTEAFF	TGCGCCAGCAGCTTGGGGACAGGGAGTTTAAGTATGAACACTGAAGCTTTCTTT
-	-	TRBV9	TRBJ1-2	CASSVGQSYGYTF	TGTGCCAGCAGCGTAGGTCAGAGCTATGGCTACACCTTC